What follows is one TCR beta chain and its context. Its antigen is not identified. The sample originates from a study of vaccination and CD4 T cells after COVID-19. Whole-study findings and limits: It was observed that, in convalescent patients, a median about 90% of reactive clones arose only post-vaccination.

Treatment noted: approximately 10-day PBMC culture with coronavirus spike peptide pools or control peptides (ViraFEST assay). First, ViraFEST expanded antigen-specific T cells with peptide pools, and next it sequenced the TCRs. The Oncomine TCR Beta short-read assay sequenced DNA from cultured CD4+ T cells. The genomic DNA was obtained from cultured CD4+ T cells by extraction with the QIAamp micro DNA kit. One entry per CDR3 protein, called by TCRdb with MiXCR from the PCR reads. Of some 13,000 distinct CDR3 sequences listed, approximately 45% are singletons. V lost 6 bases to trimming and J lost 3 bases; unmatched junction nucleotides: 5. The CDR3 length is 14 residues.

The source of this sequence is a human donor who had recovered from COVID-19. Sequenced material: CD4+ T cells from blood, cultured in vitro. The V gene is TRBV12-3 or TRBV12-4, the J gene TRBJ1-5, with 7 bases lining up with TRBD1. CDR3: CASRADRVNQPQHF. CDR3 nucleotides: TGTGCCAGCAGAGCAGACAGGGTCAATCAGCCCCAGCATTTT.